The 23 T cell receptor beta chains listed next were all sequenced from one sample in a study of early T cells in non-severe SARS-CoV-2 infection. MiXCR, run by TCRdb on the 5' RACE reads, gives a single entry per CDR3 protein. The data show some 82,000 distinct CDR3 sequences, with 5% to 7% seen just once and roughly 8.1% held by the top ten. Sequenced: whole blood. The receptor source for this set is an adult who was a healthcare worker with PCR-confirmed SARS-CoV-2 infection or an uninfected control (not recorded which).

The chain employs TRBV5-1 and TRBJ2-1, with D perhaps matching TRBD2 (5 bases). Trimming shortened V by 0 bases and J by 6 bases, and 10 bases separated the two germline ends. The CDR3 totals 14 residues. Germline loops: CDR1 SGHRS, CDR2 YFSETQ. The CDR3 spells CASSLGGFSNEQFF. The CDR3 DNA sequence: TGCGCCAGCAGCTTGGGAGGGTTTTCCAATGAGCAGTTCTTC.

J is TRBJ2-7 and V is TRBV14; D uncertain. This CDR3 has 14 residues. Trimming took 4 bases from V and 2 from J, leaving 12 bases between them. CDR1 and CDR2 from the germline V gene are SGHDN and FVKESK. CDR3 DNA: TGTGCCAGCAGCCTATCCGGGCCCGCCTACGAGCAGTACTTC. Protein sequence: CASSLSGPAYEQYF.

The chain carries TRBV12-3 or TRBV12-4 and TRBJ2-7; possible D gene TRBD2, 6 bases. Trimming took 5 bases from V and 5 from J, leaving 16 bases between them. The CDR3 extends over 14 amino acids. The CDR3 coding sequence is TGTGCCAGCAGTGCGCGGTCCCGCGGGGACGAGCAGTACTTC. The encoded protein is CASSARSRGDEQYF.

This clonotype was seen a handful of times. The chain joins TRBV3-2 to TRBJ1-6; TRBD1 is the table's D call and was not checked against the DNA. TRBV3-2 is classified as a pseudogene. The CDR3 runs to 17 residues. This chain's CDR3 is CASSQAWTGVGVSPLHF. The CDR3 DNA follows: TGTGCCAGCAGCCAAGCCTGGACAGGGGTCGGGGTTTCACCCCTCCACTTT.

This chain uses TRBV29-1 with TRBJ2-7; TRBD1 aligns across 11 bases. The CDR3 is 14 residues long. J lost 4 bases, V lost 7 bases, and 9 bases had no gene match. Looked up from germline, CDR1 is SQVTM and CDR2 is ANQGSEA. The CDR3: CSAQRGTGGYEQYF. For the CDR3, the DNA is TGCAGCGCCCAAAGGGGGACAGGGGGGTACGAGCAGTACTTC.

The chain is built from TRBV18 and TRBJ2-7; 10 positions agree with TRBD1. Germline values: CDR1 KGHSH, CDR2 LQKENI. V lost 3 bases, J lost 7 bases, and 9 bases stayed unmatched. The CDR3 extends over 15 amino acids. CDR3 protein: CASSPQGTGVGEQYF. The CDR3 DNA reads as TGTGCCAGCTCACCCCAGGGGACAGGGGTGGGGGAGCAGTACTTC.

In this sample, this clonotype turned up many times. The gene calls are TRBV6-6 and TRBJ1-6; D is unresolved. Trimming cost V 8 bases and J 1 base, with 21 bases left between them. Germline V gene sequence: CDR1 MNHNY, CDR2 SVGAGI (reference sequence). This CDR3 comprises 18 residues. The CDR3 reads CASRRSGGEGSYNSPLHF. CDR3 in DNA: TGTGCCAGCCGCCGCTCTGGCGGGGAAGGGTCCTATAATTCACCCCTCCACTTT.

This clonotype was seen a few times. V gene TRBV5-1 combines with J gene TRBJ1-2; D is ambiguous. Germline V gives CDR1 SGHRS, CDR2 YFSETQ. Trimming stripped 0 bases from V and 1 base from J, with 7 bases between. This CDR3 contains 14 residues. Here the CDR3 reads CASSLEAGNYGYTF. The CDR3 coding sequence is TGCGCCAGCAGCTTGGAGGCGGGTAACTATGGCTACACCTTC.

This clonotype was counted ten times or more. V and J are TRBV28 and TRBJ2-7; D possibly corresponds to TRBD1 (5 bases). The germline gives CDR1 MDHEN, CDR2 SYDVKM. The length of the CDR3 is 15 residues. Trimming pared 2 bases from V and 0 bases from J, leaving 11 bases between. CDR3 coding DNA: TGTGCCAGCAGTTTAGAGACCACAGGCTCCTACGAGCAGTACTTC. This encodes CASSLETTGSYEQYF.

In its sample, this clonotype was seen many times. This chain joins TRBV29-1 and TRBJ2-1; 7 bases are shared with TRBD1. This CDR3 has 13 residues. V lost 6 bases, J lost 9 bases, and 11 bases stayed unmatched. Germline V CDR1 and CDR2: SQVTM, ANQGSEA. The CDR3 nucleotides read TGCAGCGTGGGGAGACAGGGTACCCGTGAGCAGTTCTTC. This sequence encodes CSVGRQGTREQFF.

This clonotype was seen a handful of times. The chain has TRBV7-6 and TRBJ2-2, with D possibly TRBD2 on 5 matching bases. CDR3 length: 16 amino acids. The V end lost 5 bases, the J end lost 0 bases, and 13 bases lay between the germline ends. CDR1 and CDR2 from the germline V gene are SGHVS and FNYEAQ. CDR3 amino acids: CASSAGLRTNTGELFF. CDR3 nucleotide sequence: TGTGCCAGCAGCGCCGGACTGAGGACGAACACCGGGGAGCTGTTTTTT.

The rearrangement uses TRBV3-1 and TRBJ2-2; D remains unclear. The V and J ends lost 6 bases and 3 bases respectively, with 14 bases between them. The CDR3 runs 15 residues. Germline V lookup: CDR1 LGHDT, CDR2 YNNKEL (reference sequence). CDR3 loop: CASRPVGVHTGELFF. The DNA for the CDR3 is TGTGCCAGCAGACCAGTAGGAGTCCACACCGGGGAGCTGTTTTTT.

As DNA, the CDR3 is TGCGCCAGCAGCTTGCAGGGCAGCCAAGAGACCCAGTACTTC. This encodes CASSLQGSQETQYF. The chain recombines TRBV5-1 with TRBJ2-5, with D tentatively TRBD1 (5 bases). The length of the CDR3 is 14 residues. Per germline, CDR1 SGHRS and CDR2 YFSETQ. V was clipped by 1 base and J by 1 base, with 8 bases between them.

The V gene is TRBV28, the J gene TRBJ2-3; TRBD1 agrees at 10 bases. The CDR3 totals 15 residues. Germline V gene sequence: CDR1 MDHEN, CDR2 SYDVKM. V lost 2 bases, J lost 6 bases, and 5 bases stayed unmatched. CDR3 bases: TGTGCCAGCAGTTTAGGGGGACAGGGGTTCGATACGCAGTATTTT. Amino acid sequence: CASSLGGQGFDTQYF.

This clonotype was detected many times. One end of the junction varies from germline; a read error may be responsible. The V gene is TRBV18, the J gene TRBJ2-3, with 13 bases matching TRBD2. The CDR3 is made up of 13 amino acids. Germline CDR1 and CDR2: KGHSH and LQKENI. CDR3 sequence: CASSLGLAGESRF. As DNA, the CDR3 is TGTGCCAGCTCACTCGGACTAGCGGGGGAATCGAGGTTT. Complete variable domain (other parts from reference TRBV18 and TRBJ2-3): NAGVMQNPRHLVRRRGQEARLRCSPMKGHSHVYWYRQLPEEGLKFMVYLQKENIIDESGMPKERFSAEFPKEGPSILRIQQVVRGDSAAYFCASSLGLAGESRFGPGTRLTVL.

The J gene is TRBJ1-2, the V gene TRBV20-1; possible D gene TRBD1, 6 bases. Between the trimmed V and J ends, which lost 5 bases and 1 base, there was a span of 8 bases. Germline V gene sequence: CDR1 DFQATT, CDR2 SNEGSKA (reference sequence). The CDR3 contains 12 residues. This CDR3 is CSAGTNNYGYTF. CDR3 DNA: TGCAGTGCTGGGACAAATAACTATGGCTACACCTTC.

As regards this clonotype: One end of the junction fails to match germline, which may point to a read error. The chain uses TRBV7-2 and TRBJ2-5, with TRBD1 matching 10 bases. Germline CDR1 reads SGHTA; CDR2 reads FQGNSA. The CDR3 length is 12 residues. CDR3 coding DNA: TGTGCCAGCAGCGTGGGGACAGGGGTGTTAGACTTC. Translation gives CASSVGTGVLDF.

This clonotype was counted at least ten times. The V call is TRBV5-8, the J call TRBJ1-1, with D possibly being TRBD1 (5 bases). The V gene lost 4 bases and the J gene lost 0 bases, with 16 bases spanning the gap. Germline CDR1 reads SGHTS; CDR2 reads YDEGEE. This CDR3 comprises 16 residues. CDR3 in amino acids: CASSTGVRTLNTEAFF. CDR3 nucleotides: TGTGCCAGCAGCACGGGGGTTCGGACACTGAACACTGAAGCTTTCTTT.

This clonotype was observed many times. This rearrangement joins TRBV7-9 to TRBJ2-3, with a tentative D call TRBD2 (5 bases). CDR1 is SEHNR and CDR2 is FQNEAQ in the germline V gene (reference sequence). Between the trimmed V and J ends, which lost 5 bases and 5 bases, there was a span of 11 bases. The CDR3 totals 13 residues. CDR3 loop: CASSTGLGDTQYF. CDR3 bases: TGTGCCAGCAGCACCGGACTTGGAGATACGCAGTATTTT.

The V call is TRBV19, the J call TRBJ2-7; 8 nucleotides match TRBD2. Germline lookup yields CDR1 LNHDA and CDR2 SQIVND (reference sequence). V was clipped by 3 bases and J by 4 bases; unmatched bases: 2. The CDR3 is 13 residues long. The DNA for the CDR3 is TGTGCCAGTAGTATGGGACTAGAGTACGAGCAGTACTTC. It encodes CASSMGLEYEQYF.

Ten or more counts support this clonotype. The CDR3 DNA reads TGTGCCAGCAGTTACTCAGACAGGGGGGGTGAGCAGTTCTTC. Encoded protein: CASSYSDRGGEQFF. The chain joins TRBV6-5 to TRBJ2-1; 9 nucleotides line up with TRBD1. The CDR3 runs to 14 residues. Germline trimming cut 0 bases from V and 9 bases from J; bases unmatched to any gene: 3. The germline V gene encodes CDR1 MNHEY and CDR2 SVGAGI.

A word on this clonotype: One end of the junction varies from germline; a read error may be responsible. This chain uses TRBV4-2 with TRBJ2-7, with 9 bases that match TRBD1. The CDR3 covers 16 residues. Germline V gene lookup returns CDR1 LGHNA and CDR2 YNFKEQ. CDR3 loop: CVSSQVSGTGLSEQYF. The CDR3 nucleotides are TGTGTCAGCAGCCAAGTGAGTGGGACAGGGCTCAGCGAGCAGTACTTC.

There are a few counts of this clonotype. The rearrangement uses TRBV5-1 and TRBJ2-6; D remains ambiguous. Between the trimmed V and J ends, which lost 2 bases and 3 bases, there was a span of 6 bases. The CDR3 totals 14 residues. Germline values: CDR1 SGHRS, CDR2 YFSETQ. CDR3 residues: CASSFDFGANVLTF. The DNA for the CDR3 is TGCGCCAGCAGCTTTGACTTTGGGGCCAACGTCCTGACTTTC. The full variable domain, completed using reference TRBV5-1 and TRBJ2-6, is KAGVTQTPRYLIKTRGQQVTLSCSPISGHRSVSWYQQTPGQGLQFLFEYFSETQRNKGNFPGRFSGRQFSNSRSEMNVSTLELGDSALYLCASSFDFGANVLTFGAGSRLTVL.